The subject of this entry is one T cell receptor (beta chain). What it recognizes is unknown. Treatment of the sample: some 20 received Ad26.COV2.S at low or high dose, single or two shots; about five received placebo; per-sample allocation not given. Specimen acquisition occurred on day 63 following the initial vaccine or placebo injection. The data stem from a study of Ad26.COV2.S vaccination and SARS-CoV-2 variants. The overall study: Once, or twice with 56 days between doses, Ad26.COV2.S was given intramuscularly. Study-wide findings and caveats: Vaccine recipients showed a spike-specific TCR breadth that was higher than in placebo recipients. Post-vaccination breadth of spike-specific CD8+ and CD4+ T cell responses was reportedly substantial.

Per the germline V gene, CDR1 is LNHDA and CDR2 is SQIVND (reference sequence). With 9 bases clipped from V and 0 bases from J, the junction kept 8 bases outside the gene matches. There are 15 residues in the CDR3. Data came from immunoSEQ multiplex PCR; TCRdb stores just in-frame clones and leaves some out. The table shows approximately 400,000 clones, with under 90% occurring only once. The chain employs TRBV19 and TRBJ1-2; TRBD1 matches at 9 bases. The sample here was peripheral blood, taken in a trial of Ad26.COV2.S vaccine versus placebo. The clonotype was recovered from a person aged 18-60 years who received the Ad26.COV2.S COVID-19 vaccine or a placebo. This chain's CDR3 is CASRDRVYSNYGYTF. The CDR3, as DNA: TGTGCCAGCCGGGACAGGGTCTATTCTAACTATGGCTACACCTTC.